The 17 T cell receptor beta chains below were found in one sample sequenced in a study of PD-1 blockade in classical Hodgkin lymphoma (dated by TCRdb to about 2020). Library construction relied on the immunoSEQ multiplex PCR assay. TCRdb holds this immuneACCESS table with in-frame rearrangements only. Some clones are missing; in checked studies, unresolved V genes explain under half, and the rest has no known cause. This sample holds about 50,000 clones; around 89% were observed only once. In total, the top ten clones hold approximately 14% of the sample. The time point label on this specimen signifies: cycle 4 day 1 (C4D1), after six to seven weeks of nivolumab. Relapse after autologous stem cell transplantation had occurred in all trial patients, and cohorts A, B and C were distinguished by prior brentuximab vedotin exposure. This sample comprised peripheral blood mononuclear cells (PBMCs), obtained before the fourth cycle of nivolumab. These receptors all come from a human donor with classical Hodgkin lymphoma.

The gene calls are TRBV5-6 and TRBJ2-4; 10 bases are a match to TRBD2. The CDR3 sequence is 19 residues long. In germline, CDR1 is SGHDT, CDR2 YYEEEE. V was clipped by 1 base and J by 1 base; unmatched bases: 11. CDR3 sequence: CASSLLRLAGVGAKNIQYF. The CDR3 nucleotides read TGTGCCAGCAGCTTGTTAAGGCTAGCGGGAGTAGGGGCCAAAAACATTCAGTACTTC.

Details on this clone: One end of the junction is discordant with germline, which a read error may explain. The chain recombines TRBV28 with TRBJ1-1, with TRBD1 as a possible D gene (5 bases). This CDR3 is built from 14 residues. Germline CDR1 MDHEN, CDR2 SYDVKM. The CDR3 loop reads CASTRGDSNSEAFF. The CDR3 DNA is TGTGCCAGCACTCGGGGGGATTCAAACAGTGAAGCTTTCTTT.

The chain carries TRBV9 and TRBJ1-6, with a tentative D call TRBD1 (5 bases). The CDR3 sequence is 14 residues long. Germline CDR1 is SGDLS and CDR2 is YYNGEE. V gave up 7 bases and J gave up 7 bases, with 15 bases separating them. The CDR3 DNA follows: TGTGCCAGCCGGGAGGAGGGGAAGAATTCACCCCTCCACTTT. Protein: CASREEGKNSPLHF.

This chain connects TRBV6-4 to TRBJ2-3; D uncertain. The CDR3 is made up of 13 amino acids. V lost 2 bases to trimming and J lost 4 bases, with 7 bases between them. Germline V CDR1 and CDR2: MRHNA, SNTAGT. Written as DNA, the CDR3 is TGTGCCAGCAGTGACCAGGCTGCAGATACGCAGTATTTT. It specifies CASSDQAADTQYF.

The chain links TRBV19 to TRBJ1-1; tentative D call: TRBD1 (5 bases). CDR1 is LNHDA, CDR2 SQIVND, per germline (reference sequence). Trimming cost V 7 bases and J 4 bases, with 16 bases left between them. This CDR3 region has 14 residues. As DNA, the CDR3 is TGTGCCAGTACCCCCTCAGGGACCGGCACTGAAGCTTTCTTT. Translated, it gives CASTPSGTGTEAFF.

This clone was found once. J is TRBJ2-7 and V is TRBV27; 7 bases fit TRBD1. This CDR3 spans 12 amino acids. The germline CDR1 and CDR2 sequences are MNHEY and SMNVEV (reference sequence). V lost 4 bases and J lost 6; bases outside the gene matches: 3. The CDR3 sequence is CASSYRGSEQYF. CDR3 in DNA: TGTGCCAGCAGTTACAGGGGAAGCGAGCAGTACTTC.

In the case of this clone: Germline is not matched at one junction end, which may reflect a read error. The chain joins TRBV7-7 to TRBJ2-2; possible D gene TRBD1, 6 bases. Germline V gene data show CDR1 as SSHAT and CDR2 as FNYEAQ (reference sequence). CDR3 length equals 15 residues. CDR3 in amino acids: CASSLIGGNTGELFF. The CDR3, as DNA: TGTGCTAGCAGCCTAATAGGGGGAAACACCGGGGAGCTGTTTTTT.

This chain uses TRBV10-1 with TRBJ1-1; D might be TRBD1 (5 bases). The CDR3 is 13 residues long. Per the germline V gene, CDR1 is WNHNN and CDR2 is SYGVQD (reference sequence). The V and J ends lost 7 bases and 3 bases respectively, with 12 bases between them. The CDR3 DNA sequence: TGCGCCAGCACCCGACAGTTGGACACTGAAGCTTTCTTT. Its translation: CASTRQLDTEAFF.

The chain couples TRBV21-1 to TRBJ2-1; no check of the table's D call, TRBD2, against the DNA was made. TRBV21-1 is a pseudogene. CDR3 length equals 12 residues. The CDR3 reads CASSYSGVEQFF. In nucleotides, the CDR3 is TGTGCCAGCAGCTACTCGGGAGTTGAGCAGTTCTTC.

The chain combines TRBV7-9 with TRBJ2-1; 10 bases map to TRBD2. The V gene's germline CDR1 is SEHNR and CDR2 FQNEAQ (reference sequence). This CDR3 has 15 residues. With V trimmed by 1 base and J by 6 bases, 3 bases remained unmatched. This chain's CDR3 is CASSLDSGRPNEQFF. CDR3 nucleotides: TGTGCCAGCAGCTTAGATAGCGGGAGGCCCAATGAGCAGTTCTTC.

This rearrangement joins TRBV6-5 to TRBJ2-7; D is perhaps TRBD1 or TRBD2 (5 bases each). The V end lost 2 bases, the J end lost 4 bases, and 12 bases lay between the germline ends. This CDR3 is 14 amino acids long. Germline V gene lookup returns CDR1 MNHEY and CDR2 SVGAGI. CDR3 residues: CASSYGDVLYEQYF. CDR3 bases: TGTGCCAGCAGTTACGGGGACGTCCTTTACGAGCAGTACTTC.

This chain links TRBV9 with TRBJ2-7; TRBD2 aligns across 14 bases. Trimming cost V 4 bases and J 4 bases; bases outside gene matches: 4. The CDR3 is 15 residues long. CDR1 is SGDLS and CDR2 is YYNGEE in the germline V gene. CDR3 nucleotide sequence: TGTGCCAGCAGCAAGGGACTAGCGGGAGTTTACGAGCAGTACTTC. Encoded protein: CASSKGLAGVYEQYF.

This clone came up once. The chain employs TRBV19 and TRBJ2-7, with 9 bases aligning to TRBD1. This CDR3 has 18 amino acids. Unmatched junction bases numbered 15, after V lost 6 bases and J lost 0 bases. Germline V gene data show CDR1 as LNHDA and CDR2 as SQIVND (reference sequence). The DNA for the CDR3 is TGTGCCAGTAGCACCCAAGACAGGGGGTCATCCTACTCCTACGAGCAGTACTTC. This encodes CASSTQDRGSSYSYEQYF. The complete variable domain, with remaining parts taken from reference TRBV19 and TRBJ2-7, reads DGGITQSPKYLFRKEGQNVTLSCEQNLNHDAMYWYRQDPGQGLRLIYYSQIVNDFQKGDIAEGYSVSREKKESFPLTVTSAQKNPTAFYLCASSTQDRGSSYSYEQYFGPGTRLTVT.

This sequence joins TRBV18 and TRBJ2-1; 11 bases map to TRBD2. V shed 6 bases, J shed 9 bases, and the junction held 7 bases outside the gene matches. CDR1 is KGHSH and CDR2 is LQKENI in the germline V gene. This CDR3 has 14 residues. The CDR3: CASSAGLAGIEQFF. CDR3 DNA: TGTGCCAGCTCGGCTGGACTAGCGGGTATTGAGCAGTTCTTC.

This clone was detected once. DNA for the CDR3: TGCGCCAGCAGGTCCAGCGGGAAAGGCACCGGGGAGCTGTTTTTT. Encoded protein: CASRSSGKGTGELFF. This chain connects TRBV10-1 to TRBJ2-2; 7 positions agree with TRBD2. This CDR3 is 15 amino acids long. Trimming at V came to 6 bases and at J to 4 bases, leaving 8 bases not matched to a gene. Germline CDR1 and CDR2: WNHNN and SYGVQD (reference sequence).

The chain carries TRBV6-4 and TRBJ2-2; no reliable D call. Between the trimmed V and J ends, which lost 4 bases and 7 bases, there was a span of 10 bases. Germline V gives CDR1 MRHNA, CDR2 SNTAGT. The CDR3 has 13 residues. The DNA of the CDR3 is TGTGCCAGCAGTGTCGACACGATCGGGGAGCTGTTTTTT. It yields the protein CASSVDTIGELFF.

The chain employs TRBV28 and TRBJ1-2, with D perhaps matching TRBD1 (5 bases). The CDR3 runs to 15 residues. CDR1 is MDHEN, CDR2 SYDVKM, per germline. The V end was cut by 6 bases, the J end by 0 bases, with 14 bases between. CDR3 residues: CASSRGGPANYGYTF. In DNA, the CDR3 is TGTGCCAGCAGCCGCGGGGGTCCGGCTAACTATGGCTACACCTTC.